This TCR beta chain is from a study of spatial heterogeneity in lung cancer. Study summary: Sequencing consistently turned up more beta-chain sequences than alpha-chain sequences.

The presence of a unique molecular identifier marked each TCR cDNA molecule. In TCRdb, the 5' RACE reads were re-called with MiXCR into one record per CDR3 protein. The repertoire holds roughly 40,000 distinct CDR3 sequences, around 7.1% seen once, with roughly two fifths in the top ten. Time point here: sample taken at primary tumor resection. No cell sorting; template was whole RNA from tumor, lung tissue or PBMC. The donor group consisted of under 90 patients who had untreated, early-stage non-small cell lung cancer. CDR3 size: 15 residues. The V segment lost 2 bases and the J segment 6 bases; nucleotides outside the gene matches: 5. The germline CDR1 and CDR2 sequences are MNHEY and SVGAGI. This clonotype has ten or more counts.

The chain is built from TRBV6-5 and TRBJ2-3; 10 nucleotides line up with TRBD2. This sequence originates from a female donor with early-stage non-small cell lung cancer. This specimen was PBMCs, taken at surgery. CDR3 DNA: TGTGCCAGCAGTTACATGAGCGGGGGGGCGGATACGCAGTATTTT. Translated, it gives CASSYMSGGADTQYF.